This T cell receptor (beta chain) was identified in a study of identical twins. Overall study findings and caveats: For out-of-frame alpha sequences shared by twins, low generation probability was in excess.

This clonotype was seen a few times. As yet, its antigen is unknown. TCRdb re-called the 5' RACE reads with MiXCR, one entry per CDR3 protein. The sample consists of a few hundred thousand distinct CDR3 sequences, 9.6% of them appearing once. These data also featured in a second study, about yellow fever vaccine responses in identical twins.

The material sequenced was PBMCs. The sequence came from a woman younger than 30 in good health.

DNA for the CDR3: TGTGCCAGCAGCCTCGGAGGGTGGCCAGATACGCAGTATTTT. Its translation: CASSLGGWPDTQYF. The rearrangement uses TRBV12-3 or TRBV12-4 and TRBJ2-3; tentative D call: TRBD2 (6 bases). CDR3 length: 14 residues. Trimming removed 6 bases from V and 4 bases from J, with 14 bases in between.